The clone carrying this T cell receptor beta chain was recorded many times. What it binds is unknown. This specimen belongs to a study of T cells after yellow fever vaccination. V shed 5 bases and J shed 0 bases, with 17 bases lying between them. The CDR3 consists of 18 residues. Germline V gene sequence: CDR1 SEHNR, CDR2 FQNEAQ (reference sequence). Study results and caveats: Boosting was followed by the reappearance of most primary-vaccination clones (roughly 95% CD4, about 88% CD8).

TCRdb analysed the 5' RACE reads with MiXCR anew, one entry per CDR3 protein. The sample lists about 250,000 distinct CDR3 sequences; 3.6% were seen once. The receptor comes from a man aged 18 to 29 who received the YFV17D yellow fever vaccine. The chain joins TRBV7-9 to TRBJ2-6; tentatively, D is TRBD2 (5 bases). This specimen was PBMCs, taken 15 days after the yellow fever booster vaccination. The CDR3 DNA is TGTGCCAGCAGCCCCCGGGATAACGCCATCTCTGGGGCCAACGTCCTGACTTTC. It specifies CASSPRDNAISGANVLTF.